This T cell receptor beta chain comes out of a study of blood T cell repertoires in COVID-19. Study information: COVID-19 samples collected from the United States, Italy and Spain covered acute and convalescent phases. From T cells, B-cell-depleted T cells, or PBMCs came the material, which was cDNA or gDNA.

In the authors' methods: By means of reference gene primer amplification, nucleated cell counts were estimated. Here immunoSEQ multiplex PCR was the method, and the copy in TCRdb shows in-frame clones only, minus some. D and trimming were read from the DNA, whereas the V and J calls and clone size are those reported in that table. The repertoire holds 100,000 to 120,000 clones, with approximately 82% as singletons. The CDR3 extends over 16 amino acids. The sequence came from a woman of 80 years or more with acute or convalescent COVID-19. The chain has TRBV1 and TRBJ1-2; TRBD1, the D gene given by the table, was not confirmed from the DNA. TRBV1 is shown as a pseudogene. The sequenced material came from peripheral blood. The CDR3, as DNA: TGCACCAGCAGCGGGGGGACAGGGGCCCTCTTTTATGGCTACACCTTC. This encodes CTSSGGTGALFYGYTF.